Below, one T cell receptor beta chain is given with its context. The antigen is undetermined. Method: immunoSEQ multiplex PCR; TCRdb's copy keeps in-frame clones and lacks some. The repertoire includes over 50,000 clones, around 82% of them detected once, and approximately 0.57% sits in the top ten. This sample stems from a study of OX40 agonist ivuxolimab in advanced cancers. The study's findings and limits: The CD4+ and CD8+ T cells in the blood had expanded clonally by week 6 at 0.1 to 3.0 mg/kg. Partial responders receiving 0.1-3.0 mg/kg showed among the lowest clonal expansion.

The length of the CDR3 is 15 residues. Germline CDR1 is SQVTM and CDR2 is ANQGSEA. V lost 4 bases to trimming and J lost 0 bases; unmatched junction nucleotides: 5. This clonotype originated in an adult with an advanced solid tumor such as melanoma, head and neck, liver or kidney cancer. The chain couples TRBV29-1 to TRBJ1-1, with 10 bases that match TRBD1. The input for sequencing was CD4+ or CD8+ T cells sorted from blood, taken in a trial of the OX40 agonist ivuxolimab. In nucleotides, the CDR3 is TGCAGCGTTGCTGGGACAGGGGAGATGAACACTGAAGCTTTCTTT. Protein: CSVAGTGEMNTEAFF.